This TCR beta chain was documented in a study of tumor-infiltrating lymphocytes in primary liver carcinoma. Of note for this clonotype: The germline gene is not matched at one end of the junction; a read error may be the cause.

Unsorted bulk tissue, roughly 19-33 mg of it, served as the source for co-extraction of RNA and DNA. The patients carried chronic HBV infection and had received no treatment. With a constant-region primer, TCR beta cDNA was made from approximately 500 ng of total RNA. Amplification in three nested multiplex PCR rounds with slightly modified ARM-PCR gave rise to TCR beta libraries. TCRdb used MiXCR to reprocess the multiplex PCR reads, holding one entry per CDR3 protein. The profile shows under 25,000 distinct CDR3 sequences, 75% to 80% of them singletons. Material: liver tumor tissue from sampling region 5. Noted subset: tumor region T5, tumor centre. The sequence derives from a woman in her 30s with primary liver carcinoma and hepatitis B virus infection.

The CDR3 DNA reads as TGTGCCAGCAGCTTGGGGCAGGGCGGGGGCACGGATATGCAGTATTTT. Translation gives CASSLGQGGGTDMQYF. The rearrangement uses TRBV5-4 and TRBJ2-3, with TRBD2 as a possible D gene (7 bases). CDR1 SGHNT and CDR2 YYREEE come from the germline V gene (reference sequence). The CDR3 consists of 16 residues.